Each of the 14 T cell receptor beta chains below was sequenced from the same sample in a study of human T cells and chemical hapten exposure. The time point denotes: patch test 1, 2 weeks after DPC sensitization. The treatment: therapeutic diphenylcyclopropenone sensitization with weekly scalp DPC. TCRdb re-analysed the RACE reads in MiXCR, keeping a single row per CDR3 protein. Of roughly 200,000 distinct CDR3 sequences in the sample, 20% to 25% were seen once. Sequenced here: whole blood, sampled in connection with sensitization to the hapten diphenylcyclopropenone (DPC). The receptors originated from a woman between 45 and 65 years old with alopecia areata. Some clones in this sample may be carry-over from other donors' samples.

The chain employs TRBV7-2 and TRBJ2-7; 13 bases align to TRBD2. The CDR3 is 15 amino acids. The V gene's germline CDR1 is SGHTA and CDR2 FQGNSA. Trimming removed 1 base from V and 6 bases from J; junction bases left unmatched: 3. DNA for the CDR3: TGTGCCAGCAGCTTAGAACTAGCGGGAGGGAGCGAGCAGTACTTC. This sequence encodes CASSLELAGGSEQYF.

This clonotype was seen a few times. V is TRBV20-1 and J is TRBJ1-2; no clear D. This CDR3 has 13 residues. Germline CDR1 and CDR2: DFQATT and SNEGSKA (reference sequence). The V gene lost 3 bases and the J gene lost 0 bases, with 8 bases spanning the gap. The CDR3 loop is CSASSPANYGYTF. In nucleotides, the CDR3 is TGCAGTGCTAGTTCACCCGCTAACTATGGCTACACCTTC.

In this sample, this clonotype turned up many times. The CDR3 is CASTVAGGPNEQFF. In nucleotides, the CDR3 is TGTGCCAGTACCGTGGCGGGAGGGCCTAATGAGCAGTTCTTC. This sequence joins TRBV5-6 and TRBJ2-1; TRBD2 matches at 9 bases. From germline, CDR1 is SGHDT and CDR2 YYEEEE. Losses at the gene ends were 8 bases for V and 7 bases for J; bases not matched to a gene: 10. This CDR3 region has 14 residues.

The rearrangement uses TRBV9 and TRBJ2-5, with TRBD1 as a possible D gene (5 bases). Trimming pared 4 bases from V and 5 bases from J, leaving 24 bases between. The CDR3 contains 17 residues. Germline V gene sequence: CDR1 SGDLS, CDR2 YYNGEE. CDR3 protein: CASSPPPGQDFYETQYF. CDR3 nucleotides: TGTGCCAGCAGCCCTCCCCCTGGACAAGACTTCTATGAGACCCAGTACTTC.

This clonotype showed up just once. CDR3 sequence (DNA): TGTGCCACCAGCGGGGGGGCCACCTACGAGCAGTACTTC. Translation gives CATSGGATYEQYF. The rearrangement links TRBV15 to TRBJ2-7, with D perhaps TRBD2 (7 bases). There are 13 residues in the CDR3. The V end lost 5 bases, the J end lost 2 bases, and 10 bases lay between the germline ends. Germline V CDR1 and CDR2: LNHNV, YYDKDF (reference sequence).

In this sample, this clonotype turned up a few times. This chain uses TRBV12-3 or TRBV12-4 with TRBJ2-2, with D uncertain. The CDR3 is 15 residues long. V was cut by 6 bases and J by 6 bases, with 17 bases left in between. This chain's CDR3 is CASSPTALRAGELFF. The CDR3 DNA sequence: TGTGCCAGCAGCCCCACGGCCCTTAGGGCCGGGGAGCTGTTTTTT.

This clonotype was recorded a few times. The chain is built from TRBV5-1 and TRBJ2-3; unclear D gene. Between the trimmed V and J ends, which lost 0 bases and 6 bases, there was a span of 8 bases. The germline gives CDR1 SGHRS, CDR2 YFSETQ. This CDR3 is built from 13 residues. The chain's CDR3 is CASSLEVGDTQYF. DNA for the CDR3: TGCGCCAGCAGCTTGGAAGTAGGGGATACGCAGTATTTT.

This clonotype occurred many times. V gene TRBV3-1 combines with J gene TRBJ2-1, with unresolved D. Trimming took 0 bases from V and 1 from J, leaving 7 bases between them. This CDR3 contains 15 residues. Germline V gives CDR1 LGHDT, CDR2 YNNKEL (reference sequence). This CDR3 is CASSQDVLSYNEQFF. In nucleotides, the CDR3 is TGTGCCAGCAGCCAAGATGTGCTTTCCTACAATGAGCAGTTCTTC.

The chain joins TRBV5-1 to TRBJ2-5; 10 bases line up with TRBD1. V shed 7 bases and J 6 bases; nucleotides not matched to a gene: 9. Looked up from germline, CDR1 is SGHRS and CDR2 is YFSETQ. This CDR3 is built from 14 residues. The CDR3 reads CASSSPGQGKTQYF. In DNA, the CDR3 is TGCGCCAGCTCGTCGCCGGGACAGGGGAAGACCCAGTACTTC. The whole variable domain, filled in from reference TRBV5-1 and TRBJ2-5, reads KAGVTQTPRYLIKTRGQQVTLSCSPISGHRSVSWYQQTPGQGLQFLFEYFSETQRNKGNFPGRFSGRQFSNSRSEMNVSTLELGDSALYLCASSSPGQGKTQYFGPGTRLLVL.

Only a few counts were recorded for this clonotype. J is TRBJ2-1 and V is TRBV28, with TRBD2 matching 7 bases. The ends lost 6 bases at V and 4 bases at J; junction bases unmatched: 9. Germline V CDR1 and CDR2: MDHEN, SYDVKM. The CDR3 contains 15 residues. CDR3 sequence: CASRSVASGYNEQFF. The DNA of the CDR3 is TGTGCCAGCAGATCAGTAGCTAGCGGATACAATGAGCAGTTCTTC.

This chain joins TRBV29-1 and TRBJ1-1, with D possibly TRBD1 on 5 matching bases. The V gene lost 4 bases and the J gene lost 1 base, with 7 bases spanning the gap. Germline V gives CDR1 SQVTM, CDR2 ANQGSEA. The CDR3 has 12 amino acids. For the CDR3, the DNA is TGCAGCGTTGGACAGCAGAACACTGAAGCTTTCTTT. Protein sequence: CSVGQQNTEAFF.

The chain uses TRBV5-1 and TRBJ1-1, with D perhaps TRBD1 (5 bases). CDR1 and CDR2 (germline): SGHRS, YFSETQ. There are 13 residues in the CDR3. V was clipped by 3 bases and J by 3 bases, with 9 bases between them. For the CDR3, the DNA is TGCGCCAGCAGCTCCAGGGAGGACACTGAAGCTTTCTTT. It specifies CASSSREDTEAFF. Full variable domain (rest looked up from reference TRBV5-1 and TRBJ1-1): KAGVTQTPRYLIKTRGQQVTLSCSPISGHRSVSWYQQTPGQGLQFLFEYFSETQRNKGNFPGRFSGRQFSNSRSEMNVSTLELGDSALYLCASSSREDTEAFFGQGTRLTVV.

This clonotype has a handful of counts. This chain connects TRBV3-1 to TRBJ1-2; D unresolved. V was trimmed by 2 bases and J by 6 bases, leaving 13 bases between them. The CDR3 is made up of 14 amino acids. Germline V gene lookup returns CDR1 LGHDT and CDR2 YNNKEL (reference sequence). The CDR3 sequence: CASSQITALNGYTF. The CDR3 nucleotides read TGTGCCAGCAGCCAAATAACCGCACTCAATGGCTACACCTTC.

This clonotype has just a few counts. The V call is TRBV20-1, the J call TRBJ2-1; TRBD2 agrees at 10 bases. CDR1 and CDR2 (germline): DFQATT, SNEGSKA (reference sequence). After removal of 5 bases from V and 6 bases from J, the junction contained 7 bases not matched to a gene. The CDR3 is made up of 14 amino acids. The CDR3: CSAPSGSGGNEQFF. The CDR3 nucleotides read TGCAGTGCTCCTAGCGGGAGTGGGGGCAATGAGCAGTTCTTC.